The next 15 T cell receptor beta chains were all read from a single sample in a study of cytomegalovirus exposure and HLA in healthy donors (dated by TCRdb to about 2017). Library creation used the immunoSEQ multiplex PCR assay. This immuneACCESS table, as held by TCRdb, lists in-frame sequences with V and J called but not all clones. Of the missing ones, under half trace to an unresolved V gene in checked studies; the others have no known cause. In all, the sample holds 240,000 or so clones, and around 85% of those were seen once. Around 1.2% of the sample is held by the ten biggest clonotypes. The specimen sequenced was PBMCs. These receptor sequences come from a woman aged 30 to 39 in good health and CMV-seropositive.

The V and J genes are TRBV27 and TRBJ2-2; 12 bases are a match to TRBD2. The CDR3 contains 17 residues. Trimming took 3 bases from V and 3 from J; bases not matched to a gene: 5. Germline V CDR1 and CDR2: MNHEY, SMNVEV (reference sequence). Here the CDR3 reads CASSFLAGGADTGELFF. The CDR3 DNA is TGTGCCAGCAGTTTCCTAGCGGGAGGGGCGGACACCGGGGAGCTGTTTTTT.

The chain couples TRBV7-9 to TRBJ1-1; possibly TRBD1 for D (6 bases). The ends were cut back, 4 bases at V and 4 bases at J, with 10 bases in the middle. Germline V CDR1 and CDR2: SEHNR, FQNEAQ (reference sequence). The CDR3 is 13 amino acids. This CDR3 reads CASSYTGFTEAFF. The CDR3 region has the DNA TGTGCCAGCAGCTATACAGGGTTCACTGAAGCTTTCTTT.

The chain is built from TRBV19 and TRBJ2-7; weak D call: TRBD1 (5 bases). The CDR3 is 15 amino acids. CDR1 and CDR2 (germline): LNHDA, SQIVND (reference sequence). The V gene lost 3 bases and the J gene lost 6 bases, with 18 bases spanning the gap. The CDR3 protein is CASSIIRQGPSEQYF. CDR3 bases: TGTGCCAGTAGTATTATCCGCCAGGGTCCCTCCGAGCAGTACTTC.

The V call is TRBV5-6, the J call TRBJ2-1; TRBD2 agrees at 9 bases. The CDR3 runs 15 residues. V lost 2 bases and J lost 4; bases outside the gene matches: 4. Germline loops: CDR1 SGHDT, CDR2 YYEEEE. The CDR3 protein is CASSFRLAGYNEQFF. The CDR3 DNA reads TGTGCCAGCAGCTTCCGGCTAGCGGGGTACAATGAGCAGTTCTTC.

CDR3 sequence: CASSLGQGARTEAFF. For the CDR3, the DNA is TGTGCCAGCAGCTTGGGACAGGGGGCTAGAACTGAAGCTTTCTTT. The chain joins TRBV11-2 to TRBJ1-1, with 12 bases aligning to TRBD1. The junction had 4 bases not matched to a gene; V was cut back by 3 bases and J by 5 bases. The germline V gene encodes CDR1 SGHAT and CDR2 FQNNGV. The CDR3 is 15 amino acids.

The chain has TRBV10-1 and TRBJ2-3, with 10 bases fitting TRBD2. The CDR3 is 14 residues long. CDR1 and CDR2 from the germline V gene are WNHNN and SYGVQD (reference sequence). V lost 7 bases to trimming and J lost 4 bases; unmatched junction nucleotides: 5. The CDR3 region is CASTASGRPDTQYF. In DNA, the CDR3 is TGCGCCAGCACGGCTAGCGGGAGACCAGATACGCAGTATTTT.

The J gene is TRBJ2-1, the V gene TRBV30, with 8 bases aligning to TRBD1. The CDR3 totals 15 residues. After removal of 2 bases from V and 1 base from J, the junction contained 4 bases not matched to a gene. Germline V gene data show CDR1 as GTSNPN and CDR2 as SVGIG (reference sequence). The CDR3 loop reads CAWSSQGASYNEQFF. As DNA, the CDR3 is TGTGCCTGGAGTAGCCAGGGGGCGTCCTACAATGAGCAGTTCTTC. The whole variable domain, filled in from reference TRBV30 and TRBJ2-1, reads SQTIHQWPATLVQPVGSPLSLECTVEGTSNPNLYWYRQAAGRGLQLLFYSVGIGQISSEVPQNLSASRPQDRQFILSSKKLLLSDSGFYLCAWSSQGASYNEQFFGPGTRLTVL.

The chain recombines TRBV10-3 with TRBJ1-2; D remains unclear. The CDR3 sequence is 14 residues long. V was cut by 0 bases and J by 4 bases, with 9 bases left in between. Per the germline V gene, CDR1 is ENHRY and CDR2 is SYGVKD. The DNA of the CDR3 is TGTGCCATCAGTGAGTCTGGCGGAGCCTATGGCTACACCTTC. The encoded protein is CAISESGGAYGYTF.

DNA of the CDR3: TGCGCCAGCAGCCAGGGAGAGGGGGACACTGAAGCTTTCTTT. Amino acid sequence: CASSQGEGDTEAFF. The chain combines TRBV4-1 with TRBJ1-1; D is possibly TRBD1 (6 bases). This CDR3 comprises 14 residues. Trimming took 3 bases from V and 3 from J, leaving 11 bases between them. CDR1 and CDR2 (germline): MGHRA, YSYEKL.

The chain carries TRBV18 and TRBJ2-5, with a tentative D call TRBD2 (6 bases). Germline loops: CDR1 KGHSH, CDR2 LQKENI. The CDR3 contains 14 residues. Between the trimmed V and J ends, which lost 0 bases and 10 bases, there was a span of 15 bases. CDR3: CASSPPSGERNQYF. The CDR3 bases are TGTGCCAGCTCACCACCTTCGGGGGAGAGGAACCAGTACTTC.

This clone appeared once. The J gene is TRBJ2-3, the V gene TRBV7-9; possible D gene TRBD2, 6 bases. This CDR3 has 13 amino acids. The germline V gene encodes CDR1 SEHNR and CDR2 FQNEAQ (reference sequence). The V end lost 5 bases, the J end lost 8 bases, and 14 bases lay between the germline ends. Written as DNA, the CDR3 is TGTGCCAGCAGCCGACCCGTGGAGGGTACGCAGTATTTT. This encodes CASSRPVEGTQYF.

The CDR3 loop is CASSFDRGSPLSNEQFF. CDR3 DNA sequence: TGCGCCAGCAGCTTCGACAGGGGATCCCCATTAAGTAATGAGCAGTTCTTC. The chain combines TRBV5-1 with TRBJ2-1, with TRBD1 identical over 8 bases. J gave up 7 bases and V 2 bases, and 14 bases lay outside the gene matches. This CDR3 is 17 amino acids long. Germline CDR1 and CDR2: SGHRS and YFSETQ.

The chain combines TRBV7-6 with TRBJ1-1, with D possibly matching TRBD1 (6 bases). In germline, CDR1 is SGHVS, CDR2 FNYEAQ. CDR3 size: 15 residues. V was trimmed by 1 base and J by 5 bases, leaving 14 bases between them. The CDR3 loop reads CASSLGGLGETEAFF. Here the CDR3 DNA reads TGTGCCAGCAGCTTAGGGGGGCTTGGCGAGACTGAAGCTTTCTTT.

The chain couples TRBV27 to TRBJ1-5; 10 bases fit TRBD1. Per the germline V gene, CDR1 is MNHEY and CDR2 is SMNVEV (reference sequence). The CDR3 has 13 residues. After removal of 5 bases from V and 9 bases from J, the junction contained 4 bases not matched to a gene. CDR3 coding DNA: TGTGCCAGCAGTCCGGACAGGGGGTCGCCCCAGCATTTT. It yields the protein CASSPDRGSPQHF.

The CDR3 reads CASSIVGGYNYGYTF. The CDR3 nucleotides are TGTGCCAGTAGTATCGTAGGAGGCTATAACTATGGCTACACCTTC. The rearrangement joins TRBV19 to TRBJ1-2; the D is unclear. Per the germline V gene, CDR1 is LNHDA and CDR2 is SQIVND (reference sequence). V lost 3 bases to trimming and J lost 1 base, with 12 bases between them. This CDR3 contains 15 residues.